A selection of T cell receptor beta chains follows, all from one sample in a study of cytomegalovirus exposure and HLA in healthy donors. Clones were read by immunoSEQ multiplex PCR, and TCRdb kept only the in-frame ones, dropping some. Among some 170,000 clones, 86% were seen once, and the ten largest hold approximately 2.5%. The sequencing input was PBMCs. These TCRs come from a man aged 18 to 29 in good health and CMV-seropositive. Each CDR3 is given with its conserved first and last residue. Each record gives: V gene, clone size, D gene, J gene, CDR3 DNA, CDR3 protein. The D gene is left open where the match is weak. Where a row states a size, it is once, few, many or the class of an expanded clone; other rows omit it.

TRBV9	once	-	TRBJ2-1	TGTGCCAGCAGCGTATTCGATCTAGGGGTGTACAATGAGCAGTTCTTC	CASSVFDLGVYNEQFF
TRBV19	-	TRBD1	TRBJ1-5	TGTGCCAGTAGTATAAAGGGGGCGTTTAGCAATCAGCCCCAGCATTTT	CASSIKGAFSNQPQHF
TRBV5-4	-	-	TRBJ1-1	TGTGCCAGCAGCCGCGGGGGGGGCACTGAAGCTTTCTTT	CASSRGGGTEAFF
TRBV28	-	-	TRBJ1-5	TGTGCCAGCAGTTTATATTTTGGCGGGGTTAGTCAGCCCCAGCATTTT	CASSLYFGGVSQPQHF
TRBV9	-	TRBD2	TRBJ2-1	TGTGCCAGCAGTCAAGGGACTAGCGGGATGTTTGAGCAGTTCTTC	CASSQGTSGMFEQFF
TRBV4-1	-	-	TRBJ2-3	TGCGCCAGCAGCCACCGGGTGGGAGGTGAGGATACGCAGTATTTT	CASSHRVGGEDTQYF
TRBV7-9	-	TRBD2	TRBJ2-3	TGTGCCAGCAGCACAGGACTAGCGGGGGGGGTAGATACGCAGTATTTT	CASSTGLAGGVDTQYF
TRBV4-3	-	-	TRBJ2-7	TGCGCCAGCAGCCAAGGAGGGGCGGGGGCTTACGAGCAGTACTTC	CASSQGGAGAYEQYF
TRBV5-6	-	-	TRBJ2-7	TGTGCCAGCACGACGGGGGACCCCTACGAGCAGTACTTC	CASTTGDPYEQYF
TRBV4-2	-	TRBD2	TRBJ2-7	TGTGCCAGCAGCCAAGAAGGACTAGAACCCTACGAGCAGTACTTC	CASSQEGLEPYEQYF
TRBV19	-	-	TRBJ1-2	TGTGCCAGTATGGCAGGGGCGTCTGGCTACACCTTC	CASMAGASGYTF
TRBV18	-	TRBD1	TRBJ2-7	TGTGCCAGCTCATTCCGGGACAGGGATTACGAGCAGTACTTC	CASSFRDRDYEQYF
TRBV7-9	-	-	TRBJ1-6	TGTGCCAGCAGCCCCCCCGATAATTCACCCCTCCACTTT	CASSPPDNSPLHF
TRBV25-1	-	-	TRBJ2-7	TGTGCCAGCAGTCCCCGTGTGGGGGGTGTTTACGAGCAGTACTTC	CASSPRVGGVYEQYF
TRBV9	once	-	TRBJ2-6	TGTGCCAGCAGCGTAGTTCCGGGTTCGGAGGATGGGGCCAACGTCCTGACTTTC	CASSVVPGSEDGANVLTF
TRBV6-6	-	-	TRBJ1-2	TGTGCCAGCGTTCGGGGATTTGACTATGGCTACACCTTC	CASVRGFDYGYTF
TRBV2	-	-	TRBJ1-5	TGTGCCAGCAGTTCCAGGGGGCCCCAGCATTTT	CASSSRGPQHF
TRBV11-2	-	TRBD1	TRBJ1-4	TGTGCCAGCAGCTTTCGACAGGGCCGGAATGAAAAACTGTTTTTT	CASSFRQGRNEKLFF
TRBV5-1	-	-	TRBJ2-3	TGCGCCAGCAGCTTTACTGGCGGGGCCACAGATACGCAGTATTTT	CASSFTGGATDTQYF
TRBV28	-	-	TRBJ1-2	TGTGCCAGCAGTTTTAAGGGAGCGGGATTTTATGGCTACACCTTC	CASSFKGAGFYGYTF
TRBV5-1	few	-	TRBJ2-2	TGCGCCAGCTGCCAGACAGGACACACCGGGGAGCTGTTTTTT	CASCQTGHTGELFF
TRBV18	-	TRBD2	TRBJ2-7	TGTGCCAGCTCACCACCGGTAGCGGGAGGGTTGTACGAGCAGTACTTC	CASSPPVAGGLYEQYF
TRBV4-3	-	TRBD2	TRBJ2-1	TGCGCCAGCAGCCAACTGACTAGCGGTCCCTACAATGAGCAGTTCTTC	CASSQLTSGPYNEQFF
TRBV19	few	-	TRBJ1-5	TGTGCCAGTAGGGAGGGGAAGAGGCGCAATCAGCCCCAGCATTTT	CASREGKRRNQPQHF
TRBV13	-	TRBD1	TRBJ2-7	TGTGCCAGCAGCTTCGCGTTTAAAGGGGACAGGGGGCGCGAGCAGTACTTC	CASSFAFKGDRGREQYF
TRBV5-1	-	-	TRBJ2-7	TGCGCCAGCAGCTTGGAGGGAGCGGGCTCCTACGAGCAGTACTTC	CASSLEGAGSYEQYF
TRBV7-3	once	-	TRBJ2-7	TGTGCCAGCAGCTTACCGGGACTCGATAAGTACGAGCAGTACTTC	CASSLPGLDKYEQYF
TRBV18	-	-	TRBJ2-1	TGTGCCAGCTCACCAGGGCAGGGCCTCTACAATGAGCAGTTCTTC	CASSPGQGLYNEQFF
TRBV7-6	few	-	TRBJ2-7	TGTGCCAGCAGCTTATTCGCAGGGGTGAATTACGAGCAGTACTTC	CASSLFAGVNYEQYF
TRBV18	-	TRBD1	TRBJ2-7	TGTGCCAGCTCACCACGTCCAGGACAGGGAGATGGCTACGAGCAGTACTTC	CASSPRPGQGDGYEQYF
TRBV30	-	-	TRBJ1-3	TGTGCCTGGAGTGAGATGTGGAGTGGAAACACCATATATTTT	CAWSEMWSGNTIYF
TRBV4-2	-	TRBD1	TRBJ2-7	TGTGCCAGCAGCCAGGCCGGGACAGGGACCTACGAGCAGTACTTC	CASSQAGTGTYEQYF
TRBV2	-	TRBD1	TRBJ2-1	TGTGCCAGCACCCCGGGACAGTTTTCCTACAATGAGCAGTTCTTC	CASTPGQFSYNEQFF
TRBV19	-	-	TRBJ1-5	TGTGCCAGTAGCAAAAGGGGTGGGGACACCTATAGCAATCAGCCCCAGCATTTT	CASSKRGGDTYSNQPQHF